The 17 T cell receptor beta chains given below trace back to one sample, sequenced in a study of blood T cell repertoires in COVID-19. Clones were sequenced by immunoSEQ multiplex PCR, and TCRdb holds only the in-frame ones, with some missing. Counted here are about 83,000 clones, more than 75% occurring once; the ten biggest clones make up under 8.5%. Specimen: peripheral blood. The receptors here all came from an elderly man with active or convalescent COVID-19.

Written as DNA, the CDR3 is TGCAGCGCCACTACAAGGGGAAACACTGAAGCTTTCTTT. Its protein is CSATTRGNTEAFF. The chain employs TRBV29-1 and TRBJ1-1; TRBD1 might be the D (5 bases). V gave up 7 bases and J gave up 2 bases, with 14 bases separating them. Germline-derived CDR1 and CDR2 are SQVTM and ANQGSEA. CDR3 length: 13 amino acids. Filled out from reference TRBV29-1 and TRBJ1-1, the complete variable domain reads SAVISQKPSRDICQRGTSLTIQCQVDSQVTMMFWYRQQPGQSLTLIATANQGSEATYESGFVIDKFPISRPNLTFSTLTVSNMSPEDSSIYLCSATTRGNTEAFFGQGTRLTVV.

CDR3 bases: TGTGCCAGCAGCACCGGGACAGGGGGTTTCCAAGAGACCCAGTACTTC. Protein product: CASSTGTGGFQETQYF. The gene calls are TRBV11-2 and TRBJ2-5; TRBD1 matches 11 bases. V lost 5 bases, J lost 1 base, and 6 bases stayed unmatched. Germline values: CDR1 SGHAT, CDR2 FQNNGV. This CDR3 is built from 16 residues.

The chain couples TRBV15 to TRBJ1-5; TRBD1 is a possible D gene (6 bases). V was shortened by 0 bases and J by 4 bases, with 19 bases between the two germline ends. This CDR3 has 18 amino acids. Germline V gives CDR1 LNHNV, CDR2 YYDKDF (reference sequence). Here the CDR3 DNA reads TGTGCCACCAGCAGAGATAGAGGACAGCCAACCCCTAATCAGCCCCAGCATTTT. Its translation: CATSRDRGQPTPNQPQHF. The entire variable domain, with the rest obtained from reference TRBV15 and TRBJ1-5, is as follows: DAMVIQNPRYQVTQFGKPVTLSCSQTLNHNVMYWYQQKSSQAPKLLFHYYDKDFNNEADTPDNFQSRRPNTSFCFLDIRSPGLGDTAMYLCATSRDRGQPTPNQPQHFGDGTRLSIL.

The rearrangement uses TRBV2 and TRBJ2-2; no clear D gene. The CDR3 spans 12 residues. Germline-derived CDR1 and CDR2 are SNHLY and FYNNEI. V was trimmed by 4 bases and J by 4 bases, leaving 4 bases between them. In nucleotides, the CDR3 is TGTGCCAGCAGTGTCAGCACCGGGGAGCTGTTTTTT. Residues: CASSVSTGELFF. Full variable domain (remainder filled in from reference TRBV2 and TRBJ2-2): EPEVTQTPSHQVTQMGQEVILRCVPISNHLYFYWYRQILGQKVEFLVSFYNNEISEKSEIFDDQFSVERPDGSNFTLKIRSTKLEDSAMYFCASSVSTGELFFGEGSRLTVL.

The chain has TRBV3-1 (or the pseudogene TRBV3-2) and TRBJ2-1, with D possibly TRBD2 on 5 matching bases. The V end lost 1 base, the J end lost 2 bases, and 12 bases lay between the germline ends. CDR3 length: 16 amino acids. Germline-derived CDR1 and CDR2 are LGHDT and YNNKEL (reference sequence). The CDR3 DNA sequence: TGTGCCAGCAGCCAAGTATATAGCGTGCCCTACAATGAGCAGTTCTTC. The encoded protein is CASSQVYSVPYNEQFF.

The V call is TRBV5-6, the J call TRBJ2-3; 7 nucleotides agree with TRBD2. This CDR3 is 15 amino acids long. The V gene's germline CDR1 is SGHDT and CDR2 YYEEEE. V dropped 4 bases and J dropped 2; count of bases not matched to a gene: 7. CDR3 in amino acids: CASSRGDGFTDTQYF. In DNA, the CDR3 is TGTGCCAGCAGCCGGGGGGACGGCTTCACAGATACGCAGTATTTT.

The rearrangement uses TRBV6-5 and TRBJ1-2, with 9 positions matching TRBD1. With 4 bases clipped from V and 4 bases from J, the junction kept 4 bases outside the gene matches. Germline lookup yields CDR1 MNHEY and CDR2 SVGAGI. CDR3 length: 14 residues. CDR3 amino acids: CASSWDRDGYGYTF. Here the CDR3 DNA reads TGTGCCAGCAGTTGGGACAGGGATGGCTATGGCTACACCTTC.

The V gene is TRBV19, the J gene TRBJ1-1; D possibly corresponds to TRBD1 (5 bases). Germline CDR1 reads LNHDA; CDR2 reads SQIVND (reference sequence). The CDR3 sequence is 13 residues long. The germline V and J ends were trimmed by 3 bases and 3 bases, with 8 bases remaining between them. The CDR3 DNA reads TGTGCCAGTAGTATGGGCAGGGACACTGAAGCTTTCTTT. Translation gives CASSMGRDTEAFF.

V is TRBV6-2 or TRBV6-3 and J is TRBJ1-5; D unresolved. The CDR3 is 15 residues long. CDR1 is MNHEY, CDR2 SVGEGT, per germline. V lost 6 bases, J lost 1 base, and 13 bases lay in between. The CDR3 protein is CASSTGVGSNQPQHF. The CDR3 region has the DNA TGTGCCAGCAGCACCGGGGTTGGGAGCAATCAGCCCCAGCATTTT.

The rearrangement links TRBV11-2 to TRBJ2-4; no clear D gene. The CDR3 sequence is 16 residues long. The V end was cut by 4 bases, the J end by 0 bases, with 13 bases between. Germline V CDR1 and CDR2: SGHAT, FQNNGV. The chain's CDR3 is CASSSGARLAKNIQYF. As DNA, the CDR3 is TGTGCCAGCAGCTCCGGCGCGAGGCTAGCCAAAAACATTCAGTACTTC.

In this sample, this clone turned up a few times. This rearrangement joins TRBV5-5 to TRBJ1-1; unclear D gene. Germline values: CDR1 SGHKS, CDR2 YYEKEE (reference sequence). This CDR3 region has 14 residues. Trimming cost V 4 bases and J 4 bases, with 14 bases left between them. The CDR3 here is CASSPLTGITEAFF. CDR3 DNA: TGTGCCAGCAGCCCATTGACGGGGATCACTGAAGCTTTCTTT.

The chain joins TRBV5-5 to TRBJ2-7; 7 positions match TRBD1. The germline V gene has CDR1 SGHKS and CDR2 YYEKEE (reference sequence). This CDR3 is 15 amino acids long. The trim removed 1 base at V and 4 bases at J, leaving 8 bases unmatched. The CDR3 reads CASSLSLGTAYEQYV. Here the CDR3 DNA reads TGTGCCAGCAGCTTGAGTCTTGGGACAGCTTACGAGCAGTACGTC.

DNA of the CDR3: TGTGCCAGCAGCTTGGACAACCTGAACACTGAAGCTTTCTTT. This gives the protein CASSLDNLNTEAFF. This rearrangement joins TRBV7-3 to TRBJ1-1, with TRBD1 as a possible D gene (5 bases). Germline V gene sequence: CDR1 SGHTA, CDR2 FQGTGA. Trimming took 3 bases from V and 0 from J, leaving 8 bases between them. This CDR3 comprises 14 residues. The entire variable domain, with the rest obtained from reference TRBV7-3 and TRBJ1-1, is as follows: GAGVSQTPSNKVTEKGKYVELRCDPISGHTALYWYRQSLGQGPEFLIYFQGTGAADDSGLPNDRFFAVRPEGSVSTLKIQRTERGDSAVYLCASSLDNLNTEAFFGQGTRLTVV.

The DNA for the CDR3 is TGTGCCAGCAGCTTGAGGACAGCTAGGGCTTTCTTT. Residues: CASSLRTARAFF. The chain carries TRBV5-6 and TRBJ1-1; D possibly corresponds to TRBD1 (6 bases). Germline CDR1 SGHDT, CDR2 YYEEEE. The CDR3 runs 12 residues. Between the trimmed V and J ends, which lost 1 base and 11 bases, there was a span of 12 bases.

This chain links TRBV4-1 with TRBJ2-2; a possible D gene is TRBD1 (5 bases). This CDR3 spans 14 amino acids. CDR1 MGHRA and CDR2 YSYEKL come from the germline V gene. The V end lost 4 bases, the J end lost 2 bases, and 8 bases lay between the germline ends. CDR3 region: CASSLTVNTGELFF. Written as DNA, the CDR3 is TGCGCCAGCAGCCTGACAGTTAACACCGGGGAGCTGTTTTTT.

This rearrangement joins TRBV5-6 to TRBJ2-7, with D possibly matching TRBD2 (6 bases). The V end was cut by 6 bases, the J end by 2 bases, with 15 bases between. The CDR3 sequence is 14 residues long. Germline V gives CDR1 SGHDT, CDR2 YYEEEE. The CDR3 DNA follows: TGTGCCAGCACCAGAGCGGGTTTACCCTACGAGCAGTACGTC. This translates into CASTRAGLPYEQYV.

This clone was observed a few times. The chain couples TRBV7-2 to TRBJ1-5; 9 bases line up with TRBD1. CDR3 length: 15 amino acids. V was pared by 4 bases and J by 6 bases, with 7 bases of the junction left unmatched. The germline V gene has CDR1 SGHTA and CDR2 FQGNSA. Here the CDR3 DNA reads TGTGCCAGCAGCTCCCTGGGGACAGGGATTCAGCCCCAGCATTTT. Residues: CASSSLGTGIQPQHF.